The rows below give T cell receptor beta chains drawn from one sample of a study of T cells in Graves' hyperthyroidism and ophthalmopathy. MiXCR, run by TCRdb on the multiplex PCR reads, gives a single entry per CDR3 protein. The sample carries around 380,000 distinct CDR3 sequences, 13% recorded once. Sequences were obtained from blood. These receptors were collected from a man under 40 with Graves' hyperthyroidism that later progressed to Graves' ophthalmopathy. The conserved cysteine and the conserved F or W are not part of the CDR3 here.

J gene,V gene,CDR3 protein
TRBJ1-2,TRBV2,ASNEQGAYGYT
TRBJ2-2,TRBV2,ASKGTVTTGELF
TRBJ1-1,TRBV18,ASSPSARSTEAF
TRBJ1-5,TRBV12-3/TRBV12-4,ASSSTGPEEEH
TRBJ2-7,TRBV20-1,SARAGALDEQY
TRBJ2-2,TRBV7-2,ASSPSGGPHGELF
TRBJ2-1,TRBV7-6,ASSLDLASGVHNEQF
TRBJ1-1,TRBV2,ASSYRGQGARNTEAF
TRBJ1-2,TRBV6-1,ASSAGTLYGYT
TRBJ2-2,TRBV6-1,AGSSGTGELF
TRBJ2-1,TRBV12-3/TRBV12-4,ASSPAGSRSYNEQF
TRBJ2-3,TRBV5-1,ASSSDRPTDTQY
TRBJ1-2,TRBV6-5,ASSYSKGSNYGYT
TRBJ1-2,TRBV3-1,ASSQTDGINCGCT
TRBJ2-6,TRBV5-1,ASSLDPGGGANVLT
TRBJ2-7,TRBV3-1,ASSQDGQREQY
TRBJ1-2,TRBV27,ASSYPRDRLHYGYT
TRBJ1-6,TRBV14,ASSQDRQGFNSPLH
TRBJ2-1,TRBV28,ASSLWGGGAYNEQF
TRBJ2-2,TRBV5-1,ASRQHSAGELF
TRBJ2-7,TRBV28,ASSGDRGRIAGAYEQY
TRBJ1-6,TRBV7-8,ASSLARQSSYNSPLH
TRBJ2-1,TRBV28,ASRPDGAYNEQF
TRBJ1-1,TRBV6-2/TRBV6-3,ASSYGRENTEAF
TRBJ1-6,TRBV30,AWSETLNSPLH
TRBJ1-2,TRBV4-1,ASSQGDYYGYT
TRBJ2-7,TRBV5-6,ASSLAGSLSYEQY
TRBJ1-5,TRBV28,ASSLGGRNQPQH
TRBJ1-1,TRBV30,AWSGTRTTEAF
TRBJ1-4,TRBV7-9,ASSFREGVNEKLF
TRBJ1-2,TRBV11-1,ASSLLETGNYGYT
TRBJ2-7,TRBV13,ASSLGWSGPEQY
TRBJ2-3,TRBV6-6,ASSYARWAGADTQY
TRBJ2-7,TRBV14,ASSLFGYEQY
TRBJ2-7,TRBV4-1,ASSQDGWGEQY
TRBJ2-4,TRBV7-8,ASSDRVLVNIQY
TRBJ1-4,TRBV5-1,ASSLGGVSNEKLF
TRBJ1-2,TRBV3-1,ASSPAVLNYGYT